The 20 T cell receptor beta chains presented below share a single source sample, sequenced in a study of PD-1 blockade in classical Hodgkin lymphoma. This table comes from immunoSEQ multiplex PCR, and its TCRdb copy is limited to in-frame clones, with some not included. The repertoire holds roughly 6,000 clones, about nine tenths seen once, with roughly 1.5% in the top ten. Time point meaning: cycle 4 day 1 (C4D1), after five to seven weeks of nivolumab. Each patient experienced a relapse that followed autologous stem cell transplantation, and brentuximab vedotin exposure varied. Magnetic depletion of unwanted cells isolated CD4+ T cells from thawed PBMCs. The input for sequencing was CD4+ T cells from blood, taken before the fourth cycle of nivolumab. The receptors stem from a human donor with classical Hodgkin lymphoma.

This clone was counted once. This chain connects TRBV30 to TRBJ2-1; 16 nucleotides line up with TRBD2. The J segment lost 7 bases and the V segment lost 2 bases, leaving 8 bases of the junction unmatched. CDR1 is GTSNPN, CDR2 SVGIG, per germline (reference sequence). This CDR3 is 17 amino acids long. The CDR3 DNA follows: TGTGCCTGGAGTACGGGACTAGCGGGGGGGATTCGGAATGAGCAGTTCTTC. Protein sequence: CAWSTGLAGGIRNEQFF.

DNA of the CDR3: TGCGCCAGCCGGACTAGCGGGCGAGTCGGGGAGCTGTTTTTT. It encodes CASRTSGRVGELFF. The genes are TRBV5-1 and TRBJ2-2; the match to TRBD2 covers 11 bases. From germline, CDR1 is SGHRS and CDR2 YFSETQ. The length of the CDR3 is 14 residues. Trimming cost V 7 bases and J 7 bases; bases outside gene matches: 6. Drawing the rest from reference TRBV5-1 and TRBJ2-2, the complete variable domain is KAGVTQTPRYLIKTRGQQVTLSCSPISGHRSVSWYQQTPGQGLQFLFEYFSETQRNKGNFPGRFSGRQFSNSRSEMNVSTLELGDSALYLCASRTSGRVGELFFGEGSRLTVL.

This chain links TRBV11-3 with TRBJ2-1; TRBD1 aligns across 7 bases. Germline CDR1 reads SGHNT; CDR2 reads YENEEA. With 5 bases clipped from V and 5 bases from J, the junction kept 6 bases outside the gene matches. The CDR3 is made up of 14 amino acids. CDR3: CASSVGQPNNEQFF. The CDR3 nucleotides read TGTGCCAGCAGCGTGGGACAGCCTAACAATGAGCAGTTCTTC.

This sequence joins TRBV27 and TRBJ2-7; D is unclear. V lost 0 bases and J lost 1, with 10 bases in between. The germline gives CDR1 MNHEY, CDR2 SMNVEV (reference sequence). CDR3 size: 15 residues. CDR3 residues: CASSLSRLRSYEQYF. As DNA, the CDR3 is TGTGCCAGCAGTTTATCGAGGTTAAGGTCCTACGAGCAGTACTTC.

In DNA form, the CDR3 reads TGTGCCAGCAGCTATAGATCAGGGGGAGCGGGGCGCGAGCAGTACTTC. Translating it yields CASSYRSGGAGREQYF. The V and J genes are TRBV5-4 and TRBJ2-7; D might be TRBD1 or TRBD2, each matching 7 bases. In germline, CDR1 is SGHNT, CDR2 YYREEE (reference sequence). V shed 3 bases and J shed 6 bases, with 22 bases lying between them. This CDR3 is 16 amino acids long.

The chain uses TRBV5-1 and TRBJ2-5; 9 nucleotides line up with TRBD2. The junction had 14 bases not matched to a gene; V was cut back by 7 bases and J by 7 bases. Germline V lookup: CDR1 SGHRS, CDR2 YFSETQ. The CDR3 is made up of 15 amino acids. The CDR3 DNA reads as TGCGCCAGCCAAGGGGGGCTAGCGGGATCTCTGACCCAGTACTTC. This codes for CASQGGLAGSLTQYF.

In its sample, this clone was seen a few times. One junction end disagrees with the germline gene, perhaps due to a read error. The rearrangement joins TRBV4-1 to TRBJ1-4; D gene ambiguous. This CDR3 region has 14 residues. Germline assignment: CDR1 MGHRA and CDR2 YSYEKL. The CDR3 bases are TGCGCCAGCAGCCAAGATGAAGGCTCATCAATGCATCTTTTT. The encoded protein is CASSQDEGSSMHLF.

V usage is TRBV7-9 and J usage is TRBJ1-2; 7 bases map to TRBD1. The CDR3 runs to 14 residues. Losses at the gene ends were 5 bases for V and 5 bases for J; bases not matched to a gene: 8. The germline V gene has CDR1 SEHNR and CDR2 FQNEAQ (reference sequence). CDR3 coding DNA: TGTGCCAGCAGCCCCCAGGGGACAGTTTATGGCTACACCTTC. Residues: CASSPQGTVYGYTF.

The table lists this clone with a few counts. The V and J genes are TRBV27 and TRBJ1-1; TRBD1 matches 9 bases. The length of the CDR3 is 15 residues. V was clipped by 6 bases and J by 3 bases; unmatched bases: 8. The germline CDR1 and CDR2 sequences are MNHEY and SMNVEV (reference sequence). The CDR3 is CASRLTGGAHTEAFF. CDR3 sequence (DNA): TGTGCCAGCAGGTTAACAGGGGGCGCCCACACTGAAGCTTTCTTT.

Notes on this clone: The junction shows a germline mismatch at one end, possibly a read error. The CDR3 reads CASSQRGGTLSSQPQHF. The DNA for the CDR3 is TGTGCCAGCAGCCAAAGGGGCGGGACACTTAGCAGTCAGCCCCAGCATTTT. The V and J genes are TRBV27 and TRBJ1-5; TRBD1 is a possible D gene (6 bases). The CDR3 has 17 residues. Germline CDR1 MNHEY, CDR2 SMNVEV (reference sequence).

The chain recombines TRBV19 with TRBJ2-2, with D possibly matching TRBD1 (6 bases). There are 14 residues in the CDR3. Trimming removed 5 bases at V and 4 bases at J, with 11 bases between. Germline values: CDR1 LNHDA, CDR2 SQIVND (reference sequence). CDR3 loop: CASSGTGSTGELFF. CDR3 bases: TGTGCCAGTAGTGGAACAGGGTCCACCGGGGAGCTGTTTTTT.

The genes are TRBV4-2 and TRBJ2-1; TRBD2 agrees at 12 bases. The J segment lost 8 bases and the V segment lost 4 bases, leaving 3 bases of the junction unmatched. From germline, CDR1 is LGHNA and CDR2 YNFKEQ. CDR3 size: 14 residues. The CDR3 loop is CASSPGLAGYEQFF. The CDR3 DNA sequence: TGTGCCAGCAGCCCAGGACTAGCGGGATATGAGCAGTTCTTC.

The table lists this clone with a few counts. V and J are TRBV27 and TRBJ2-7; TRBD2 aligns across 8 bases. The CDR3 runs 14 residues. V lost 3 bases to trimming and J lost 7 bases; unmatched junction nucleotides: 8. Germline V gives CDR1 MNHEY, CDR2 SMNVEV (reference sequence). The CDR3 spells CASSLAEGTREQYF. The DNA for the CDR3 is TGTGCCAGCAGTTTGGCAGAGGGGACTAGGGAGCAGTACTTC.

The gene calls are TRBV7-9 and TRBJ1-2; 8 nucleotides match TRBD1. Unmatched junction bases numbered 3, after V lost 3 bases and J lost 3 bases. The CDR3 sequence is 14 residues long. Germline V gene lookup returns CDR1 SEHNR and CDR2 FQNEAQ (reference sequence). CDR3 in DNA: TGTGCCAGCAGCTTGCTGACAGGGGACTATGGCTACACCTTC. Encoded protein: CASSLLTGDYGYTF.

J is TRBJ1-2 and V is TRBV6-5; 8 positions match TRBD1. J lost 0 bases, V lost 8 bases, and 5 bases had no gene match. In germline, CDR1 is MNHEY, CDR2 SVGAGI. The CDR3 extends over 14 amino acids. CDR3 in amino acids: CASGRDRTNYGYTF. The CDR3 region has the DNA TGTGCCAGCGGCCGGGACAGGACTAACTATGGCTACACCTTC.

The V and J genes are TRBV9 and TRBJ2-2, with a possible D match to TRBD2 (7 bases). Germline V gene lookup returns CDR1 SGDLS and CDR2 YYNGEE. The V and J ends lost 0 bases and 3 bases respectively, with 15 bases between them. This CDR3 comprises 17 residues. The CDR3 sequence: CASSVEVGGPYTGELFF. CDR3 nucleotide sequence: TGTGCCAGCAGCGTAGAGGTCGGGGGGCCTTACACCGGGGAGCTGTTTTTT.

The chain couples TRBV5-6 to TRBJ2-7, with TRBD1 identical over 11 bases. Germline values: CDR1 SGHDT, CDR2 YYEEEE. The CDR3 is 17 residues long. Trimming took 4 bases from V and 6 from J; bases not matched to a gene: 15. The CDR3 DNA reads as TGTGCCAGCAGCGAATGGACAGGGGGCGCGGTCATCGGCGAGCAGTACTTC. Translating it yields CASSEWTGGAVIGEQYF.

The chain joins TRBV5-4 to TRBJ2-7; 7 bases align to TRBD2. The CDR3 runs 17 residues. V dropped 1 base and J dropped 0; count of bases not matched to a gene: 10. Germline V lookup: CDR1 SGHNT, CDR2 YYREEE (reference sequence). CDR3 DNA: TGTGCCAGCAGCTTGTGGCCGGGAGGCCCTAGCTCCTACGAGCAGTACTTC. Residues: CASSLWPGGPSSYEQYF.

This clone showed up just a few times. CDR3 amino acids: CASSLRLGVLNTIYF. In DNA form, the CDR3 reads TGTGCCAGCAGTTTACGCCTAGGGGTTTTAAACACCATATATTTT. This rearrangement joins TRBV27 to TRBJ1-3; D is perhaps TRBD1 (5 bases). CDR3 length equals 15 residues. CDR1 is MNHEY, CDR2 SMNVEV, per germline (reference sequence). Between the trimmed V and J ends, which lost 2 bases and 6 bases, there was a span of 14 bases.

The chain uses TRBV4-2 and TRBJ1-3; a weak D match, TRBD1 (6 bases). The CDR3 runs to 17 residues. Deletions cut 0 bases from V and 0 bases from J, with 12 bases between. Germline loops: CDR1 LGHNA, CDR2 YNFKEQ. CDR3 coding DNA: TGTGCCAGCAGCCAAGATTCGGGACACTTCTCTGGAAACACCATATATTTT. It is translated as CASSQDSGHFSGNTIYF.